This T cell receptor (beta chain) was sequenced in a study of cytomegalovirus exposure and HLA in healthy donors. Sequencing used immunoSEQ multiplex PCR; TCRdb keeps in-frame clones, though not all of them. The sample contains about 180,000 clones, roughly 85% of which appear only once. CDR1 is GTSNPN and CDR2 is SVGIG in the germline V gene (reference sequence). The V gene end was trimmed by 3 bases and the J gene end by 4 bases; junction bases not matched to a gene: 7. This CDR3 is 15 amino acids long. This clone was found once. This chain uses TRBV30 with TRBJ2-7; 12 positions match TRBD1. The source material was PBMCs. The sequence came from a man younger than 35 in good health and CMV-seropositive. The CDR3 loop reads CAWREGQGASYEQYF. The CDR3 nucleotides are TGTGCCTGGAGAGAGGGACAGGGGGCCTCTTACGAGCAGTACTTC.